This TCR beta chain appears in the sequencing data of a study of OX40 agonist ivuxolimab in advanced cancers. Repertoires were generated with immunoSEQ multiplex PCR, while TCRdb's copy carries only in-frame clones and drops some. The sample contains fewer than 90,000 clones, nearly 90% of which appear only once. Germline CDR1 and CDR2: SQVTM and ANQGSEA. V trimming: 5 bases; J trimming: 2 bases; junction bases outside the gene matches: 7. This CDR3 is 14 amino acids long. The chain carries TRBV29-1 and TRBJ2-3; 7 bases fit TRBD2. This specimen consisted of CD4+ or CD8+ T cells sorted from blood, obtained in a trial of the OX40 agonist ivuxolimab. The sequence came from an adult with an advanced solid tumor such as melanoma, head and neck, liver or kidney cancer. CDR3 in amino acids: CSVSGGWNTDTQYF. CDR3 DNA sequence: TGCAGCGTTTCGGGAGGTTGGAACACAGATACGCAGTATTTT.